This entry lists 4 T cell receptor beta chains sequenced from one sample in a study of T-cell reconstitution after alpha-beta-depleted transplantation in children. Construction of the TCRbeta library involved unique molecular identifiers. TCRdb redid the calling of the PCR reads with MiXCR, one entry per CDR3 protein. Here the sample spans 600,000 to 700,000 distinct CDR3 sequences, around 16% being singletons. The sample was PBMCs from the stem cell graft donor, taken from the stem cell graft. Source of these receptors: a human donor who donated a stem cell graft to a child with acute myeloid leukemia.

This clonotype was picked up many times. J is TRBJ1-2 and V is TRBV12-3 or TRBV12-4, with D uncertain. V gave up 8 bases and J gave up 4 bases, with 14 bases separating them. CDR3 length equals 13 residues. The CDR3 DNA follows: TGTGCCAGCCAACGTGAGCGGGGCTATGGCTACACCTTC. Translation gives CASQRERGYGYTF.

This clonotype was counted at least ten times. At one end, the junction sequence differs from germline, possibly due to a read error. The rearrangement links TRBV20-1 to TRBJ1-1; D is undetermined. Germline V CDR1 and CDR2: DFQATT, SNEGSKA (reference sequence). The CDR3 loop spans 12 amino acids. CDR3 sequence reads: CSARIGLARSLF. CDR3 sequence (DNA): TGCAGTGCTAGGATAGGACTTGCCCGCTCCCTCTTT.

CDR3 coding DNA: TGTGCCTGGAGTAGGAGGGGGATCGAGCAGTACTTC. Its translation is CAWSRRGIEQYF. The chain links TRBV30 to TRBJ2-7; D possibly matches TRBD1 or TRBD2 (6 bases each). The V end was cut by 2 bases, the J end by 6 bases, with 11 bases between. This CDR3 comprises 12 residues. CDR1 and CDR2 (germline): GTSNPN, SVGIG (reference sequence).

V and J are TRBV24-1 and TRBJ2-1; D possibly matches TRBD1 or TRBD2 (5 bases each). Germline V gene data show CDR1 as KGHDR and CDR2 as SFDVKD. The CDR3 is 13 residues long. V lost 9 bases and J 5 bases, leaving 13 bases between the germline ends. The CDR3 DNA sequence: TGTGCCACCTCACGGGGCCTTAACAATGAGCAGTTCTTC. As protein: CATSRGLNNEQFF.